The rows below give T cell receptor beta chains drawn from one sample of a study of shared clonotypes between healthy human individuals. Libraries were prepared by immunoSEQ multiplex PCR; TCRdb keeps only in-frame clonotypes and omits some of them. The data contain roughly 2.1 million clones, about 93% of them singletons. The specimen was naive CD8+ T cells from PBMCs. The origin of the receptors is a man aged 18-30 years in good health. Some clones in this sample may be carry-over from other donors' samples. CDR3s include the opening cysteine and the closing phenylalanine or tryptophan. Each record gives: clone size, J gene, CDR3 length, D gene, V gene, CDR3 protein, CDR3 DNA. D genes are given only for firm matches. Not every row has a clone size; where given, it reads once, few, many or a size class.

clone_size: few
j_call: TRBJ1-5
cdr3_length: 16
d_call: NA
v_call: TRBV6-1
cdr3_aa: CASSDSIQLSNQPQHF
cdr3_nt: TGTGCCAGCAGTGATAGTATACAGCTGAGCAATCAGCCCCAGCATTTT

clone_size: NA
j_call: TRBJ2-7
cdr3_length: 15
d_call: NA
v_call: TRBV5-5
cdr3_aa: CASSTDGTSSYEQYF
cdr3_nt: TGTGCCAGCAGCACGGACGGGACGTCTTCCTACGAGCAGTACTTC

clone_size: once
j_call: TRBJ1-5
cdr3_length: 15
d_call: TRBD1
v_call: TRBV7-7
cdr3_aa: CASTALWDRGGPQHF
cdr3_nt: TGTGCCAGCACGGCCCTATGGGACAGAGGGGGGCCCCAGCATTTT

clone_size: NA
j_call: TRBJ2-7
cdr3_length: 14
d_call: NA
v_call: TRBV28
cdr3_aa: CASSQTDSSYEQYF
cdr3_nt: TGTGCCAGCAGTCAGACAGATTCCTCCTACGAGCAGTACTTC

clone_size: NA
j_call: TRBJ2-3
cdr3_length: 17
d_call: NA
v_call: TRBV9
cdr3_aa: CASSGVSWDRSTDTQYF
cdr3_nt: TGTGCCAGCAGCGGGGTTTCTTGGGACCGGAGCACAGATACGCAGTATTTT

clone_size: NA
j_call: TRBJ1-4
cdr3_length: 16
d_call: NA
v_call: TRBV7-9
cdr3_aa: CASSSSRVEGNEKLFF
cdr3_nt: TGTGCCAGCAGCTCTTCTCGGGTAGAGGGTAACGAAAAACTGTTTTTT

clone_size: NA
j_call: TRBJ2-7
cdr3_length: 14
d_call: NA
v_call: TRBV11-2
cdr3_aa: CASSLMGGAYEQYF
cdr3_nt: TGTGCCAGCAGCTTAATGGGGGGCGCCTACGAGCAGTACTTC

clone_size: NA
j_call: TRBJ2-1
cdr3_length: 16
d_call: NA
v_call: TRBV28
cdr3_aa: CASSPALRLGGNEQFF
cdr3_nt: TGTGCCAGCAGTCCCGCACTAAGACTAGGGGGCAATGAGCAGTTCTTC

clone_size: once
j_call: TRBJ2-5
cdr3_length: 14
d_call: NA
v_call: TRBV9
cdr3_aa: CASSERDGQETQYF
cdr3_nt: TGTGCCAGCAGCGAAAGGGACGGCCAAGAGACCCAGTACTTC

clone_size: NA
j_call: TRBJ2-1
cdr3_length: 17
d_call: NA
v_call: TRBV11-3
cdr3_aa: CASSELGGRRSYNEQFF
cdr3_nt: TGTGCCAGCAGCGAATTGGGGGGCAGGCGCTCCTACAATGAGCAGTTCTTC

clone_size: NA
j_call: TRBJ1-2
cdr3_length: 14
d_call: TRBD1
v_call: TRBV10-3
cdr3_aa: CAISGGTVNYGYTF
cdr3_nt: TGTGCCATCAGTGGGGGGACAGTGAACTATGGCTACACCTTC

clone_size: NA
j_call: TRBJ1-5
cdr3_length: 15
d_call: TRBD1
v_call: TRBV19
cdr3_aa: CASSDDREGNQPQHF
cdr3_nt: TGTGCCAGTAGTGACGACAGGGAGGGCAATCAGCCCCAGCATTTT

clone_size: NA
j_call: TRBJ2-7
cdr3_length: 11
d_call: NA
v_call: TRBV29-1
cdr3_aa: CSVAEAYEQYF
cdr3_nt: TGCAGCGTTGCGGAGGCGTACGAGCAGTACTTC

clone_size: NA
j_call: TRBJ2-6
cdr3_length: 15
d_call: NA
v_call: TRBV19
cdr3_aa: CASSPERSGANVLTF
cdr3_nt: TGTGCCAGTAGTCCGGAGCGGTCTGGGGCCAACGTCCTGACTTTC

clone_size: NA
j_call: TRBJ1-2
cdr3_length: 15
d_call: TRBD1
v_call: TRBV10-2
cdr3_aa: CASSGLTGTNYGYTF
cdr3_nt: TGCGCCAGCAGTGGCCTGACAGGGACTAACTATGGCTACACCTTC

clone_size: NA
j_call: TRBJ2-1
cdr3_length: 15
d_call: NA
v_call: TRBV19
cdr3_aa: CASREASGIYNEQFF
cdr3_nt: TGTGCCAGTAGGGAGGCGTCAGGGATCTACAATGAGCAGTTCTTC

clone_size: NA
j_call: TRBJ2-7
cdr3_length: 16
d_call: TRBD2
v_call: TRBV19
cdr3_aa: CASSIVIGLAVYEQYF
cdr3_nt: TGTGCCAGTAGTATAGTTATAGGGCTAGCGGTCTACGAGCAGTACTTC

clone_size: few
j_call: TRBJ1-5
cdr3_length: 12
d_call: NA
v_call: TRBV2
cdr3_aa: CASSEGNQPQHF
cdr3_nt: TGTGCCAGCAGTGAGGGCAATCAGCCCCAGCATTTT

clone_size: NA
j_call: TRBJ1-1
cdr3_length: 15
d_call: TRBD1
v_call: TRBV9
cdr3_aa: CASSATGARTDEAFF
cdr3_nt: TGTGCCAGCAGCGCTACAGGGGCAAGGACTGATGAAGCTTTCTTT

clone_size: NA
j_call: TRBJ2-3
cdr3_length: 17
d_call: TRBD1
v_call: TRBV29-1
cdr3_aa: CSGRGLMATHRPDTQYF
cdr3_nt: TGCAGCGGAAGGGGGCTGATGGCGACCCACCGGCCAGATACGCAGTATTTT

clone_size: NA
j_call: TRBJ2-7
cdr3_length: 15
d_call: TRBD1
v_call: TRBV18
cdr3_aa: CASSTYPGQGYEQYF
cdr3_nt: TGTGCCAGCTCAACGTATCCGGGACAGGGGTACGAGCAGTACTTC

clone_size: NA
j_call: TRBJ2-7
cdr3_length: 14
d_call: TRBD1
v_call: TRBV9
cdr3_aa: CASSVAGTGNEQYF
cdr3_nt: TGTGCCAGCAGCGTAGCTGGGACAGGGAACGAGCAGTACTTC

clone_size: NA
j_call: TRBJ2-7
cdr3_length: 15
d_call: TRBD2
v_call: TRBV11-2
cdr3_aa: CASSLDSGGLHEQYF
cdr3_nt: TGTGCCAGCAGCTTAGATTCGGGAGGGCTCCACGAGCAGTACTTC

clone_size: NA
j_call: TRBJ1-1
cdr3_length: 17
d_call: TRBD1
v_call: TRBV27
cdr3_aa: CASSLLPGQGRETEAFF
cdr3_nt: TGTGCCAGCAGTTTATTACCGGGACAGGGCAGGGAAACTGAAGCTTTCTTT

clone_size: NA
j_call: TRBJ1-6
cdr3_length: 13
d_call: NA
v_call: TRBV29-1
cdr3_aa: CSASHGRNLPLHF
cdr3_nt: TGCAGCGCATCACACGGCCGGAATTTACCCCTCCACTTT

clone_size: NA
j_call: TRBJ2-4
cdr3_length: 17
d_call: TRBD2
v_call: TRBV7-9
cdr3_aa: CASSLGTSGRAGNIQYF
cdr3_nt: TGTGCCAGCAGCCTGGGGACTAGCGGGAGGGCAGGAAACATTCAGTACTTC

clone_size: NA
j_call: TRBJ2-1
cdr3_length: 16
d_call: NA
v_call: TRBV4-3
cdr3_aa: CASSQDLGGSYNEQFF
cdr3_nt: TGCGCCAGCAGCCAAGATCTGGGAGGCTCCTACAATGAGCAGTTCTTC

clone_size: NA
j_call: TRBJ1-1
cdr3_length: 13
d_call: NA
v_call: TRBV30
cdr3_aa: CAWSVGLNTEAFF
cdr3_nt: TGTGCCTGGAGTGTTGGACTGAACACTGAAGCTTTCTTT

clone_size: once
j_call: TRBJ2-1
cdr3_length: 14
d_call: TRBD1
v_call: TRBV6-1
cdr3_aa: CATPRGTGDYEQFF
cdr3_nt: TGTGCCACCCCTAGGGGGACAGGGGATTATGAGCAGTTCTTC

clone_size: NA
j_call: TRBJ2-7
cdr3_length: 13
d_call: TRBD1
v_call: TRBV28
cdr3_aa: CASSQTGSYEQYF
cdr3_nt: TGTGCCAGCAGTCAGACAGGGAGCTACGAGCAGTACTTC

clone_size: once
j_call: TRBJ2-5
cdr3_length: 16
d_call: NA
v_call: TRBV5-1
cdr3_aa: CASSIGRRRPGETQYF
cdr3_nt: TGCGCCAGCAGCATCGGCCGACGCCGGCCCGGAGAGACCCAGTACTTC

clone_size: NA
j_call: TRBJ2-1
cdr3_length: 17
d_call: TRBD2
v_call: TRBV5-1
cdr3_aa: CASSSGLAGGPSNEQFF
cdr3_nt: TGCGCCAGCAGCTCCGGACTAGCGGGAGGGCCGAGTAATGAGCAGTTCTTC

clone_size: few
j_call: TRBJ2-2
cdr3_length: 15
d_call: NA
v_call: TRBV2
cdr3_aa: CASSEGLRAGGELFF
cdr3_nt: TGTGCCAGCAGTGAAGGTTTGCGGGCGGGCGGGGAGCTGTTTTTT

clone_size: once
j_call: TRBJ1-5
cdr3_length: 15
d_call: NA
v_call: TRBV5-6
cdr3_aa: CASSLGAGSNQPQHF
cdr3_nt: TGTGCCAGCAGCTTGGGGGCGGGTAGCAATCAGCCCCAGCATTTT

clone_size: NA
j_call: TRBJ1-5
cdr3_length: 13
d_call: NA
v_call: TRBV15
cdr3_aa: CATSSSPHQPQHF
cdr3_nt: TGTGCCACCAGCAGCAGCCCCCATCAGCCCCAGCATTTT

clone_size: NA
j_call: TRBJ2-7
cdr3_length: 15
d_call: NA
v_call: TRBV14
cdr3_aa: CASSQATGFAYEQYF
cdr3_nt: TGTGCCAGCAGCCAAGCAACAGGGTTTGCCTACGAGCAGTACTTC

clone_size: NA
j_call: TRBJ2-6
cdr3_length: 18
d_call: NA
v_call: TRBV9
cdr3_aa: CASSLLGRASSGANVLTF
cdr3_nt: TGTGCCAGCAGCCTCTTGGGCCGGGCTTCGTCTGGGGCCAACGTCCTGACTTTC

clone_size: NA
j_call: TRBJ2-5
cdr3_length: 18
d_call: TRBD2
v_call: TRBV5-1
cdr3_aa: CASSLFASGAGVGETQYF
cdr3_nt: TGCGCCAGCAGCTTGTTTGCTAGCGGAGCGGGGGTTGGAGAGACCCAGTACTTC

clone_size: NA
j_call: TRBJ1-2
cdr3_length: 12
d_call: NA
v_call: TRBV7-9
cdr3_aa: CASSPRTSLYTF
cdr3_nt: TGTGCCAGCAGCCCCCGGACTTCCTTATACACCTTC

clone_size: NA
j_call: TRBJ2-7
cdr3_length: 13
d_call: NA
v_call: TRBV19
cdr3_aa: CASSIFPDYEQYF
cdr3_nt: TGTGCCAGTAGTATATTCCCAGACTACGAGCAGTACTTC

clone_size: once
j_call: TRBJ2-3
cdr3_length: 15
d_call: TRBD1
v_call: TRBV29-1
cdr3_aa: CSVERTGMGTDTQYF
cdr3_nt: TGCAGCGTTGAAAGGACAGGGATGGGCACAGATACGCAGTATTTT

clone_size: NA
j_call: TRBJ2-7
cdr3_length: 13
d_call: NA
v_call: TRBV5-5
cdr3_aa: CASSRLRSYEQYF
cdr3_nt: TGTGCCAGCAGCCGACTTCGGAGCTACGAGCAGTACTTC

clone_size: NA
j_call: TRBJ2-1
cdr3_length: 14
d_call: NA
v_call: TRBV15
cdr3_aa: CATGSRDSYNEQFF
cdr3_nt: TGTGCCACCGGGTCCCGAGACTCCTACAATGAGCAGTTCTTC

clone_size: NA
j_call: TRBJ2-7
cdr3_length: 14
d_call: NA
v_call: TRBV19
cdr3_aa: CASSIRQVHYEQYF
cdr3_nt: TGTGCCAGTAGTATCCGACAGGTTCACTACGAGCAGTACTTC

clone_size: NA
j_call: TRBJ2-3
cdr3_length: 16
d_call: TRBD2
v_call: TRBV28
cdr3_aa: CASSLLSSGRGDTQYF
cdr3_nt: TGTGCCAGCAGTTTACTCTCTAGCGGGAGGGGAGATACGCAGTATTTT

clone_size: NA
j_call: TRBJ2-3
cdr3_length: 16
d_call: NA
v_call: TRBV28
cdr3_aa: CASSLWGRSSTDTQYF
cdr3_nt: TGTGCCAGCAGTTTATGGGGAAGGTCTAGCACAGATACGCAGTATTTT

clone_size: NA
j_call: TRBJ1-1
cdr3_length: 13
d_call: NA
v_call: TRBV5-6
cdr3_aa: CASSFGRTTEAFF
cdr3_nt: TGTGCCAGCAGCTTCGGCCGAACCACTGAAGCTTTCTTT

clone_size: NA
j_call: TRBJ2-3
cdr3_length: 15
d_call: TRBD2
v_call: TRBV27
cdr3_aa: CASSSLAGVADTQYF
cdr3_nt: TGTGCCAGCAGTTCACTAGCGGGAGTTGCAGATACGCAGTATTTT

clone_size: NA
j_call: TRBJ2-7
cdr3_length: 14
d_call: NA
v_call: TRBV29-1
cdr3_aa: CSVKPSNPSYEQYF
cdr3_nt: TGCAGCGTCAAACCGTCCAACCCCTCCTACGAGCAGTACTTC

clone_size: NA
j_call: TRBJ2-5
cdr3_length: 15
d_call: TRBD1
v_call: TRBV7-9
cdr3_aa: CASSYRQGSEETQYF
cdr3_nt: TGTGCCAGCAGCTACCGACAGGGGAGTGAAGAGACCCAGTACTTC

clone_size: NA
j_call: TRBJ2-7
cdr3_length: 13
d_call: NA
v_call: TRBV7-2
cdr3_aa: CASSPQGNYEQYF
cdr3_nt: TGTGCCAGCAGCCCCCAGGGCAACTACGAGCAGTACTTC